Listed below are T cell receptor beta chains from one sample, sequenced in a study of T cell responses to AZD1222 COVID-19 vaccine. The data were produced by immunoSEQ multiplex PCR, yet TCRdb's version contains in-frame clones alone and is incomplete. Among approximately 91,000 clones listed, 91% were seen once. Specimen: peripheral blood, collected 28 days after the second AZD1222 dose. Receptor source: an adult who received the AZD1222 COVID-19 vaccine. The CDR3 runs from the conserved cysteine through the conserved F or W. Size values are once, few and many counts, or a class for expanded clones, and some rows have none.

clone size: NA
V gene: TRBV3-1/TRBV3-2
CDR3 length: 13
CDR3 protein: CASSLTGGDEQYF

clone size: many
V gene: TRBV6-2/TRBV6-3
CDR3 length: 14
CDR3 protein: CASSDRGEAQPQHF

clone size: NA
V gene: TRBV2
CDR3 length: 12
CDR3 protein: CASSEAQSEQFF

clone size: NA
V gene: TRBV9
CDR3 length: 14
CDR3 protein: CASSADSSYNEQFF

clone size: few
V gene: TRBV19
CDR3 length: 13
CDR3 protein: CASRRGPAGELFF

clone size: few
V gene: TRBV15
CDR3 length: 12
CDR3 protein: CATSRDDEKLFF

clone size: NA
V gene: TRBV28
CDR3 length: 15
CDR3 protein: CASSPQAVTYNEQFF

clone size: NA
V gene: TRBV6-4
CDR3 length: 14
CDR3 protein: CASREIGVGEKLFF

clone size: NA
V gene: TRBV6-5
CDR3 length: 14
CDR3 protein: CASRLSGRVYEQYF

clone size: NA
V gene: TRBV30
CDR3 length: 15
CDR3 protein: CAWSTTQGAGNTIYF

clone size: NA
V gene: TRBV10-3
CDR3 length: 16
CDR3 protein: CAITQRLAGEGETQYF

clone size: NA
V gene: TRBV19
CDR3 length: 13
CDR3 protein: CASSLADPGEQYF

clone size: NA
V gene: TRBV30
CDR3 length: 11
CDR3 protein: CALDGSYEQYF

clone size: once
V gene: TRBV5-1
CDR3 length: 15
CDR3 protein: CASSLTLAGADTQYF

clone size: NA
V gene: TRBV6-6
CDR3 length: 12
CDR3 protein: CASSFRQGGYTF

clone size: NA
V gene: TRBV5-1
CDR3 length: 14
CDR3 protein: CASSFGGRQETQYF

clone size: NA
V gene: TRBV7-3
CDR3 length: 15
CDR3 protein: CASSLTSGTYNEQFF

clone size: NA
V gene: TRBV7-3
CDR3 length: 16
CDR3 protein: CASSPQPRTPNEKLFF

clone size: NA
V gene: TRBV5-5
CDR3 length: 13
CDR3 protein: CASRPTGAGELFF

clone size: few
V gene: TRBV25-1
CDR3 length: 18
CDR3 protein: CASSGPDRERGRDNEQFF

clone size: NA
V gene: TRBV5-1
CDR3 length: 14
CDR3 protein: CASSLPGSGNTIYF

clone size: once
V gene: TRBV6-5
CDR3 length: 11
CDR3 protein: CASRGLNGYTF

clone size: NA
V gene: TRBV27
CDR3 length: 17
CDR3 protein: CASSLMGGGYGANVLTF

clone size: NA
V gene: TRBV7-3
CDR3 length: 15
CDR3 protein: CASSPGTVGYNEQFF

clone size: NA
V gene: TRBV29-1
CDR3 length: 15
CDR3 protein: CSVDSPGTSLNEQFF

clone size: NA
V gene: TRBV28
CDR3 length: 13
CDR3 protein: CASGGGSNYGYTF

clone size: NA
V gene: TRBV27
CDR3 length: 14
CDR3 protein: CASQDSRHYNEQFF

clone size: NA
V gene: TRBV29-1
CDR3 length: 16
CDR3 protein: CSVGALAGGRTDTQYF

clone size: once
V gene: TRBV6-2/TRBV6-3
CDR3 length: 15
CDR3 protein: CASSYGDRVEYEQYF

clone size: NA
V gene: TRBV5-6
CDR3 length: 15
CDR3 protein: CASSTGGQGGTEAFF

clone size: NA
V gene: TRBV24-1
CDR3 length: 12
CDR3 protein: CATSDLGVTQYF

clone size: NA
V gene: TRBV5-1
CDR3 length: 17
CDR3 protein: CASSYHGQGLPYNEQFF

clone size: NA
V gene: TRBV6-5
CDR3 length: 15
CDR3 protein: CASRPDRGFSQPQHF

clone size: few
V gene: TRBV6-2/TRBV6-3
CDR3 length: 14
CDR3 protein: CASCPGLDYNEQFF

clone size: NA
V gene: TRBV6-1
CDR3 length: 14
CDR3 protein: CASSERAGNQPQHF

clone size: NA
V gene: TRBV18
CDR3 length: 15
CDR3 protein: CASSPFEGSYNEQFF

clone size: NA
V gene: TRBV4-3
CDR3 length: 16
CDR3 protein: CASSQEAGVFNYGYTF

clone size: NA
V gene: TRBV28
CDR3 length: 13
CDR3 protein: CASSQGRNEKLFF

clone size: NA
V gene: TRBV28
CDR3 length: 17
CDR3 protein: CASSLGQRMTSTDTQYF

clone size: NA
V gene: TRBV6-5
CDR3 length: 13
CDR3 protein: CASSRGSYNEQFF

clone size: NA
V gene: TRBV19
CDR3 length: 13
CDR3 protein: CASSSQNENEQFF

clone size: NA
V gene: TRBV9
CDR3 length: 17
CDR3 protein: CASSVSGGRSLTDTQYF

clone size: NA
V gene: TRBV7-3
CDR3 length: 13
CDR3 protein: CASSVDSNQPQHF

clone size: few
V gene: TRBV9
CDR3 length: 13
CDR3 protein: CASSPRPREKLFF

clone size: NA
V gene: TRBV27
CDR3 length: 12
CDR3 protein: CASGLWNTEAFF

clone size: NA
V gene: TRBV27
CDR3 length: 14
CDR3 protein: CASSAAGTATFQYF

clone size: NA
V gene: TRBV19
CDR3 length: 16
CDR3 protein: CASSIKTSGRPGELFF

clone size: once
V gene: TRBV29-1
CDR3 length: 14
CDR3 protein: CSVEARFSYNEQFF

clone size: NA
V gene: TRBV28
CDR3 length: 17
CDR3 protein: CASSSTIVGGHTDTQYF

clone size: once
V gene: TRBV7-9
CDR3 length: 17
CDR3 protein: CASSSRGGLSVTDTQYF

clone size: NA
V gene: TRBV25-1
CDR3 length: 12
CDR3 protein: CASSRVGEKLFF

clone size: NA
V gene: TRBV6-2/TRBV6-3
CDR3 length: 17
CDR3 protein: CASSYPPRLAGGDEQFF

clone size: NA
V gene: TRBV18
CDR3 length: 15
CDR3 protein: CASSPSDGTGNTIYF

clone size: NA
V gene: TRBV7-2
CDR3 length: 13
CDR3 protein: CAREKGDKEGYTF

clone size: NA
V gene: TRBV5-5
CDR3 length: 14
CDR3 protein: CASSGVADSYEQYF

clone size: few
V gene: TRBV5-6
CDR3 length: 14
CDR3 protein: CASTWDRGNYGYTF

clone size: NA
V gene: TRBV7-2
CDR3 length: 14
CDR3 protein: CASSLLPANTEAFF